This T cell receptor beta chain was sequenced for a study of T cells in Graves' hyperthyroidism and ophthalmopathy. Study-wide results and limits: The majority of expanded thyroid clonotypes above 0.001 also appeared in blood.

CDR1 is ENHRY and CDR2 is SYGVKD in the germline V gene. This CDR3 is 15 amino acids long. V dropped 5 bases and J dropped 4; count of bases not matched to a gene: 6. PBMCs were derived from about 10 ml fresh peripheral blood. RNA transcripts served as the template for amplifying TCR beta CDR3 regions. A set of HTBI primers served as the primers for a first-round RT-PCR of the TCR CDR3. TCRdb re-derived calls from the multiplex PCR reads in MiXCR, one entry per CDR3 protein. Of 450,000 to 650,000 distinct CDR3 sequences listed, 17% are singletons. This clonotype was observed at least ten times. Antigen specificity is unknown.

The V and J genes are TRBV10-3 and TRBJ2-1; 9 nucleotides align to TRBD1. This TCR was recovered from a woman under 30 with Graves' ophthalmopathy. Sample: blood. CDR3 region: CAISRTGVGYNEQFF. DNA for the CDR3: TGTGCCATCAGTCGGACAGGGGTAGGGTACAATGAGCAGTTCTTC.